This T cell receptor (beta chain) was profiled in a study of blood T cell repertoires in COVID-19. Study-level information: The analysed material was cDNA or gDNA that came from T cells, B-cell-depleted T cells, or PBMCs.

Original data processing: Cell counts per sample came from amplifying reference gene primers. Produced via immunoSEQ multiplex PCR; TCRdb's table is partial and in-frame only. D and trimming come from the DNA, and the V and J calls and clone size come from that table. The repertoire consists of 110,000 to 150,000 clones, with around 80% occurring once and the leading ten covering 1.5% to 2%. Cohorts were determined from participant-reported clinical history. The CDR3 length is 11 residues. Germline V gene sequence: CDR1 LNHDA, CDR2 SQIVND (reference sequence). The rearrangement joins TRBV19 to TRBJ1-3; the match to TRBD1 covers 8 bases. This sequence originates from a young woman who had been exposed to COVID-19. Sequencing was performed on PBMCs or T cells enriched from blood (not recorded which). CDR3 amino acids: CGTGTGNTIYF. The CDR3 coding sequence is TGTGGGACAGGGACTGGAAACACCATATATTTT. Variable domain in full (rest from reference TRBV19 and TRBJ1-3): DGGITQSPKYLFRKEGQNVTLSCEQNLNHDAMYWYRQDPGQGLRLIYYSQIVNDFQKGDIAEGYSVSREKKESFPLTVTSAQKNPTAFYLCGTGTGNTIYFGEGSWLTVV.